This note documents a single T cell receptor beta chain sequence. The source of the sample is a study of regulatory dendritic cells for organ transplantation. Here immunoSEQ multiplex PCR was the method, and the copy in TCRdb shows in-frame clones only, minus some. The sample records about 28,000 clones, roughly 85% being singletons. The V gene's germline CDR1 is MNHNS and CDR2 SASEGT. There are 17 residues in the CDR3. The ends lost 3 bases at V and 7 bases at J; junction bases unmatched: 13. Sequencing was performed on naive CD8+ T cells from blood. Subset in this sample: CD45RA+ naive T cells. The chain has TRBV6-1 and TRBJ2-1, with 9 bases lining up with TRBD2. The clonotype was recovered from a human donor in good health. DNA of the CDR3: TGTGCCAGCAGTGATATGCGAGCGGGGGGATTTCGGAATGAGCAGTTCTTC. It yields the protein CASSDMRAGGFRNEQFF.